The 22 T cell receptor beta chains reported below all come from one sample, sequenced in a study of T cells in Graves' hyperthyroidism and ophthalmopathy. RNA transcripts were the template for amplifying TCR beta CDR3 regions. The study used the HTBI primer set for a first-round RT-PCR of the TCR CDR3. TCRdb passed the multiplex PCR reads through MiXCR, listing each CDR3 protein once. Among fewer than 550,000 distinct CDR3 sequences listed, less than 20% were seen once. Sequenced material: blood. These TCRs come from a woman aged 18-30 years with Graves' hyperthyroidism.

This clonotype was picked up a small number of times. The CDR3 sequence is CASSQDYLRGSGNTIYF. CDR3 sequence (DNA): TGTGCCAGCAGCCAAGATTACCTCAGGGGCTCTGGAAACACCATATATTTT. The chain combines TRBV3-1 with TRBJ1-3; maybe TRBD1 (6 bases). Looked up from germline, CDR1 is LGHDT and CDR2 is YNNKEL (reference sequence). Between the trimmed V and J ends, which lost 0 bases and 0 bases, there was a span of 12 bases. The CDR3 loop spans 17 amino acids.

V gene TRBV6-1 combines with J gene TRBJ2-6; 11 bases fit TRBD2. The germline gives CDR1 MNHNS, CDR2 SASEGT. This CDR3 is 17 amino acids long. J was trimmed by 2 bases and V by 0 bases; bases with no gene match: 0. CDR3 sequence reads: CASSEASGGAGANVLTF. CDR3 coding DNA: TGTGCCAGCAGTGAAGCTAGCGGGGGGGCTGGGGCCAACGTCCTGACTTTC.

The CDR3 region is CASSLGYWGDSYEQYF. In DNA form, the CDR3 reads TGTGCCAGCAGTTTAGGGTACTGGGGAGACTCCTACGAGCAGTACTTC. The chain couples TRBV28 to TRBJ2-7, with D perhaps TRBD2 (5 bases). The germline gives CDR1 MDHEN, CDR2 SYDVKM. V was clipped by 2 bases and J by 0 bases, with 14 bases between them. This CDR3 has 16 residues.

This clonotype appeared many times. The rearrangement uses TRBV7-9 and TRBJ2-7, with D possibly being TRBD1 or TRBD2 (5 bases each). CDR3 length: 14 residues. Germline-derived CDR1 and CDR2 are SEHNR and FQNEAQ (reference sequence). Trimming cost V 2 bases and J 2 bases, with 10 bases left between them. The CDR3 nucleotides read TGTGCCAGCAGCTTAACCGGGACCCCCTACGAGCAGTACTTC. Amino acid sequence: CASSLTGTPYEQYF.

This clonotype occurred many times. V gene TRBV3-1 combines with J gene TRBJ2-7, with 8 bases identical to TRBD1. The CDR3 length is 16 residues. In germline, CDR1 is LGHDT, CDR2 YNNKEL (reference sequence). Trimming cost V 3 bases and J 3 bases; bases outside gene matches: 10. CDR3 amino acids: CASSQGSGTGDYEQYF. CDR3 nucleotides: TGTGCCAGCAGCCAGGGCTCCGGGACAGGAGACTACGAGCAGTACTTC.

This clonotype was seen ten or more times. The chain combines TRBV5-5 with TRBJ2-2, with D unclear. Looked up from germline, CDR1 is SGHKS and CDR2 is YYEKEE (reference sequence). This CDR3 region has 15 residues. V lost 4 bases, J lost 0 bases, and 10 bases lay in between. The CDR3 spells CASSPFRANTGELFF. In DNA form, the CDR3 reads TGTGCCAGCAGCCCCTTCCGGGCGAACACCGGGGAGCTGTTTTTT. The variable domain in full, completed from reference TRBV5-5 and TRBJ2-2, reads DAGVTQSPTHLIKTRGQQVTLRCSPISGHKSVSWYQQVLGQGPQFIFQYYEKEERGRGNFPDRFSARQFPNYSSELNVNALLLGDSALYLCASSPFRANTGELFFGEGSRLTVL.

This clonotype was picked up many times. This chain connects TRBV2 to TRBJ2-2; D ambiguous. This CDR3 spans 16 amino acids. V lost 5 bases, J lost 6 bases, and 19 bases lay in between. Germline CDR1 and CDR2: SNHLY and FYNNEI. CDR3 nucleotide sequence: TGTGCCAGCAGTTACCGAGAATCGAGCATGGCCGGGGAGCTGTTTTTT. Encoded protein: CASSYRESSMAGELFF. Full variable domain (missing parts from reference TRBV2 and TRBJ2-2): EPEVTQTPSHQVTQMGQEVILRCVPISNHLYFYWYRQILGQKVEFLVSFYNNEISEKSEIFDDQFSVERPDGSNFTLKIRSTKLEDSAMYFCASSYRESSMAGELFFGEGSRLTVL.

This clonotype was seen at least ten times. The chain carries TRBV5-6 and TRBJ1-1; 8 bases align to TRBD1. Germline V gene data show CDR1 as SGHDT and CDR2 as YYEEEE. V trimming: 4 bases; J trimming: 0 bases; junction bases outside the gene matches: 5. This CDR3 has 15 residues. CDR3 nucleotides: TGTGCCAGCAGCCCGACGGACAGGGTGAACACTGAAGCTTTCTTT. This translates into CASSPTDRVNTEAFF.

In its sample, this clonotype was seen many times. This chain uses TRBV18 with TRBJ1-6; 7 bases map to TRBD1. Germline lookup yields CDR1 KGHSH and CDR2 LQKENI. Trimming cost V 3 bases and J 9 bases; bases outside gene matches: 8. The CDR3 totals 15 residues. DNA of the CDR3: TGTGCCAGCTCACCTCAGGACAGGCACGCTTCACCCCTCCACTTT. It yields the protein CASSPQDRHASPLHF.

This clonotype was counted many times. This rearrangement joins TRBV14 to TRBJ2-1; D may match TRBD1 or TRBD2 (5 bases each). The CDR3 extends over 16 amino acids. Per the germline V gene, CDR1 is SGHDN and CDR2 is FVKESK. Trimming shortened V by 2 bases and J by 8 bases, and 19 bases separated the two germline ends. The CDR3 protein is CASSQSFGTLGDEQFF. CDR3 in DNA: TGTGCCAGCAGCCAATCCTTCGGGACCCTGGGCGATGAGCAGTTCTTC. Full variable domain (outside the CDR3, taken from reference TRBV14 and TRBJ2-1): EAGVTQFPSHSVIEKGQTVTLRCDPISGHDNLYWYRRVMGKEIKFLLHFVKESKQDESGMPNNRFLAERTGGTYSTLKVQPAELEDSGVYFCASSQSFGTLGDEQFFGPGTRLTVL.

This clonotype was counted between two and nine times. The gene calls are TRBV5-6 and TRBJ2-7; no clear D. Germline CDR1 and CDR2: SGHDT and YYEEEE. The V and J ends lost 6 bases and 5 bases respectively, with 15 bases between them. This CDR3 region has 13 residues. In DNA, the CDR3 is TGTGCCAGCACCGACAATAGGTACGACGAGCAGTACTTC. Encoded protein: CASTDNRYDEQYF.

This clonotype appeared many times. The rearrangement links TRBV24-1 to TRBJ2-7; perhaps TRBD1 as D (6 bases). The CDR3 consists of 12 residues. Germline CDR1 reads KGHDR; CDR2 reads SFDVKD. The V gene lost 12 bases and the J gene lost 5 bases, with 16 bases spanning the gap. The CDR3 DNA reads as TGTGCCGTGAGCACAGGGAGAAACGAGCAGTACTTC. Residues: CAVSTGRNEQYF.

This clonotype showed up many times. The genes are TRBV15 and TRBJ1-1; weak D call: TRBD1 (5 bases). The ends were cut back, 4 bases at V and 0 bases at J, with 15 bases in the middle. Germline V gene sequence: CDR1 LNHNV, CDR2 YYDKDF (reference sequence). This CDR3 has 16 amino acids. The CDR3 sequence: CATSTPPGGVNTEAFF. In DNA form, the CDR3 reads TGTGCCACCAGCACCCCACCCGGGGGGGTGAACACTGAAGCTTTCTTT.

In its sample, this clonotype was seen many times. The chain is built from TRBV6-5 and TRBJ2-7, with 7 bases aligning to TRBD1. The CDR3 is 14 residues long. The germline gives CDR1 MNHEY, CDR2 SVGAGI. Trimming at V came to 2 bases and at J to 4 bases, leaving 5 bases not matched to a gene. Written as DNA, the CDR3 is TGTGCCAGCAGTTACGAGGGGGCTATATACGAGCAGTACTTC. Its protein product is CASSYEGAIYEQYF.

This clonotype appeared many times. The chain joins TRBV30 to TRBJ1-2, with a weak D call TRBD1 (5 bases). Per germline, CDR1 GTSNPN and CDR2 SVGIG (reference sequence). The CDR3 has 14 residues. V lost 0 bases to trimming and J lost 7 bases, with 15 bases between them. The CDR3 DNA is TGTGCCTGGAGTGTAGGGGTTTCCTGGCGTGGCTACACCTTC. Amino acids: CAWSVGVSWRGYTF.

The sample holds many counts of this clonotype. V and J are TRBV6-1 and TRBJ2-6; no firm D call. CDR1 is MNHNS, CDR2 SASEGT, per germline. The CDR3 contains 15 residues. The germline V and J ends were trimmed by 10 bases and 0 bases, with 13 bases remaining between them. CDR3 sequence: CATNKGISGANVLTF. CDR3 bases: TGTGCCACCAATAAGGGTATCTCTGGGGCCAACGTCCTGACTTTC.

The sample holds many counts of this clonotype. CDR3 loop: CASSPLDGSSYEQYF. CDR3 nucleotides: TGTGCCAGCAGCCCACTCGACGGGAGCTCCTACGAGCAGTACTTC. V gene TRBV6-1 combines with J gene TRBJ2-7, with D possibly being TRBD2 (6 bases). CDR1 and CDR2 (germline): MNHNS, SASEGT. Trimming removed 6 bases at V and 0 bases at J, with 15 bases between. The CDR3 consists of 15 residues.

This clonotype was seen at least ten times. This chain links TRBV5-6 with TRBJ2-3, with 7 bases fitting TRBD2. The CDR3 is made up of 14 amino acids. Looked up from germline, CDR1 is SGHDT and CDR2 is YYEEEE. Trimming took 5 bases from V and 0 from J; bases not matched to a gene: 3. CDR3 amino acids: CASSFGGSTDTQYF. As DNA, the CDR3 is TGTGCCAGCAGTTTCGGGGGGAGCACAGATACGCAGTATTTT.

This clonotype was found a few times. Mismatch with germline at one junction end may stem from a read error. In DNA form, the CDR3 reads TGCGCCAGCAGCTTGGAACCTTCGGGGGGCTTGTTCAAGAACACTAAAGCTTTCTTT. It is translated as CASSLEPSGGLFKNTKAFF. The chain uses TRBV5-1 and TRBJ1-1; possibly TRBD1 for D (6 bases). The CDR3 has 19 amino acids. Germline lookup yields CDR1 SGHRS and CDR2 YFSETQ.

The table lists this clonotype with a few counts. The chain couples TRBV19 to TRBJ2-1; perhaps TRBD2 as D (7 bases). This CDR3 is built from 18 residues. In germline, CDR1 is LNHDA, CDR2 SQIVND (reference sequence). V gave up 10 bases and J gave up 4 bases, with 29 bases separating them. The CDR3 spells CATTSGSGRGNQYNEQFF. DNA for the CDR3: TGTGCCACTACCTCAGGATCGGGGAGGGGGAATCAATACAATGAGCAGTTCTTC.

This clonotype was observed at least ten times. The rearrangement links TRBV12-3 or TRBV12-4 to TRBJ2-5; D possibly corresponds to TRBD2 (7 bases). The CDR3 totals 13 residues. Trimming removed 8 bases from V and 9 bases from J, with 19 bases in between. CDR3 amino acids: CASGYIGGGAQYF. CDR3 in DNA: TGTGCCAGCGGATACATAGGGGGGGGGGCCCAGTACTTC.

The V call is TRBV12-3 or TRBV12-4, the J call TRBJ1-4; the D gene is possibly TRBD1 (5 bases). With 2 bases removed from V and 8 bases from J, the gap between germline ends came to 15 bases. The CDR3 runs to 15 residues. In nucleotides, the CDR3 is TGTGCCAGCAGTTTATCTTCGGGACTAGCCGAAAAACTGTTTTTT. Translation: CASSLSSGLAEKLFF.